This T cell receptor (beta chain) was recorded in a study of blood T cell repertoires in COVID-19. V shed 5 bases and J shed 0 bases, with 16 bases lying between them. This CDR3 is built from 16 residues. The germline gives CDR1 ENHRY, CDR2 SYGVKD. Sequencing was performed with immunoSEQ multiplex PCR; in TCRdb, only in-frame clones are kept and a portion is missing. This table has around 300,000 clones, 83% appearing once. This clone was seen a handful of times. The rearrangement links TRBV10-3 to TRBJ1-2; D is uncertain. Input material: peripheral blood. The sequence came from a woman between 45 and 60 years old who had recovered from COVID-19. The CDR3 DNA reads TGTGCCATCAGTTCATGGACGGGGAATACTAACTATGGCTACACCTTC. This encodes CAISSWTGNTNYGYTF.